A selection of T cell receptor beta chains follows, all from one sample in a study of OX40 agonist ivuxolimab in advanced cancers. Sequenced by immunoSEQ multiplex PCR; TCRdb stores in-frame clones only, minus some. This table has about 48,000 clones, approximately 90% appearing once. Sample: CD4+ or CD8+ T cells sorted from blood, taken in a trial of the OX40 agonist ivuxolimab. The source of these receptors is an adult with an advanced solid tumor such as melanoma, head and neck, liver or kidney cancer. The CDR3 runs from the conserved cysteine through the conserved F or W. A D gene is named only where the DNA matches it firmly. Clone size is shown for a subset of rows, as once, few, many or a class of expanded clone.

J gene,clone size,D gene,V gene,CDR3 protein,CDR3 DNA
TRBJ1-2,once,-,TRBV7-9,CASSFPGPIQGYTF,TGTGCCAGCAGCTTTCCTGGCCCCATACAGGGCTACACCTTC
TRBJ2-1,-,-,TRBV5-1,CASSFGLF,TGCGCCAGCAGCTTTGGACTCTTC
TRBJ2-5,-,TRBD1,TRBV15,CATSRVPRDSYEETQYF,TGTGCCACCAGCAGAGTCCCTCGGGACAGCTACGAAGAGACCCAGTACTTC
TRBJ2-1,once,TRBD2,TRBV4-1,CASSQILAGGDNEQFF,TGCGCCAGCAGCCAAATACTAGCGGGGGGCGACAATGAGCAGTTCTTC
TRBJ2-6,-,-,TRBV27,CASSLGVSGANVLTF,TGTGCCAGCAGTTTGGGGGTTTCTGGGGCCAACGTCCTGACTTTC
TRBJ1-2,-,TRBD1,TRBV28,CASSFDRGLYGYTF,TGTGCCAGCAGTTTTGACAGGGGGCTCTATGGCTACACCTTC
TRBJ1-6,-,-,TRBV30,CAWSVGAYNSPLHF,TGTGCCTGGAGTGTCGGAGCCTATAATTCACCCCTCCACTTT
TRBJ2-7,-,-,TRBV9,CASSETDSYEQYF,TGTGCCAGCAGCGAGACCGATAGCTACGAGCAGTACTTC
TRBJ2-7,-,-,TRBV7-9,CASDEYSYEQYF,TGTGCCAGCGACGAGTACTCCTACGAGCAGTACTTC
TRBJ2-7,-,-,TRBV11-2,CASSTPMGGQYF,TGTGCCAGCAGCACCCCGATGGGGGGGCAGTACTTC
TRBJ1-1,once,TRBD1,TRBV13,CASSLGTDEAFF,TGTGCCAGCAGCCTGGGGACAGATGAAGCTTTCTTT
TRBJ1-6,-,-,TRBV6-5,CAPGPRKQPDSPLHF,TGTGCCCCTGGCCCCAGGAAGCAACCGGATTCACCCCTCCACTTT
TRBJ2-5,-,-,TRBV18,CASSPPTGNQETQYF,TGTGCCAGCTCACCACCGACGGGCAACCAAGAGACCCAGTACTTC
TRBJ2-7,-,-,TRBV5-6,CASSLGDGTNEQYF,TGTGCCAGCAGCTTGGGCGACGGCACTAACGAGCAGTACTTC
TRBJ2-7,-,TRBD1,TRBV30,CAWSTGTGFNEQYF,TGTGCCTGGAGTACCGGGACAGGATTTAACGAGCAGTACTTC
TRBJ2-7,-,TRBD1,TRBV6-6,CASSPGTGPYEQYF,TGTGCCAGCAGTCCCGGGACAGGGCCCTACGAGCAGTACTTC